What follows are 30 T cell receptor beta chains derived from one specimen sequenced in a study of response to subunit inactivated influenza vaccine. TCRdb reprocessed the RT-PCR reads via MiXCR and lists one record per CDR3 protein. The sample lists around 200,000 distinct CDR3 sequences, around 9% occurring once. The material sequenced was non-naive T cells sorted from PBMCs, taken on the day of vaccination. The receptors shown here come from a man aged 45-65 years who received an inactivated influenza vaccine.

This clonotype came up many times. J is TRBJ1-2 and V is TRBV6-5, with D possibly being TRBD1 (5 bases). Trimming removed 9 bases from V and 4 bases from J, with 12 bases in between. The CDR3 is made up of 12 amino acids. Germline lookup yields CDR1 MNHEY and CDR2 SVGAGI. CDR3 region: CASADKPYGYTF. The CDR3 DNA reads as TGTGCCAGTGCGGACAAACCCTATGGCTACACCTTC.

The table lists this clonotype with a few counts. CDR3 in amino acids: CSARGGGPYNEQFF. DNA for the CDR3: TGCAGTGCTAGGGGTGGGGGTCCTTACAATGAGCAGTTCTTC. The genes are TRBV20-1 and TRBJ2-1; D may be TRBD1 or TRBD2 (5 bases each). Germline V lookup: CDR1 DFQATT, CDR2 SNEGSKA (reference sequence). This CDR3 has 14 amino acids. V was cut by 3 bases and J by 4 bases, with 13 bases left in between.

The chain couples TRBV7-9 to TRBJ2-7; the D gene is possibly TRBD2 (6 bases). The CDR3 length is 15 residues. Germline-derived CDR1 and CDR2 are SEHNR and FQNEAQ (reference sequence). Trimming left V 5 bases short and J 6 bases short, with 20 bases between. CDR3 sequence (DNA): TGTGCCAGCAGCCCACGGATCGAGACTAGAGGCGAGCAGTACTTC. Its translation: CASSPRIETRGEQYF.

Regarding this clonotype: The junction departs from germline at one end; a sequencing error may be responsible. The chain joins TRBV5-1 to TRBJ2-5; 13 positions match TRBD2. In germline, CDR1 is SGHRS, CDR2 YFSETQ. CDR3 size: 16 residues. CDR3 sequence: CASNLGLAGPQETQYF. CDR3 nucleotide sequence: TGCGCCAGCAACTTGGGACTAGCGGGGCCCCAAGAGACCCAGTACTTC.

This clonotype appeared a few times. The chain joins TRBV29-1 to TRBJ2-5; 9 bases map to TRBD2. Trimming at V came to 6 bases and at J to 2 bases, leaving 10 bases not matched to a gene. Germline values: CDR1 SQVTM, CDR2 ANQGSEA. The CDR3 loop spans 15 amino acids. The CDR3 DNA reads TGCAGCGTGAGGGTAACTAGCGGGCCGCAAGAGACCCAGTACTTC. This encodes CSVRVTSGPQETQYF.

This clonotype showed up many times. The genes are TRBV4-2 and TRBJ2-7; a weak D match, TRBD2 (5 bases). The germline CDR1 and CDR2 sequences are LGHNA and YNFKEQ. This CDR3 comprises 12 residues. Trimming removed 4 bases at V and 5 bases at J, with 9 bases between. For the CDR3, the DNA is TGTGCCAGCAGCCGGGCCGGGAACGAGCAGTACTTC. This codes for CASSRAGNEQYF.

This clonotype occurred many times. The rearrangement uses TRBV4-2 and TRBJ2-2; the D gene is possibly TRBD1 (6 bases). Between the trimmed V and J ends, which lost 1 base and 0 bases, there was a span of 6 bases. Per the germline V gene, CDR1 is LGHNA and CDR2 is YNFKEQ. This CDR3 region has 15 residues. DNA for the CDR3: TGTGCCAGCAGCCAAGCAGGGGCGAACACCGGGGAGCTGTTTTTT. Translation gives CASSQAGANTGELFF.

This clonotype occurred a few times. This chain joins TRBV25-1 and TRBJ2-7, with a weak D call TRBD1 (6 bases). Per germline, CDR1 MGHDK and CDR2 SYGVNS. V lost 6 bases to trimming and J lost 1 base, with 10 bases between them. CDR3 size: 13 residues. The CDR3 sequence: CASRGAASYEQYF. CDR3 sequence (DNA): TGTGCCAGCAGGGGGGCAGCTTCCTACGAGCAGTACTTC.

In this sample, this clonotype turned up many times. At one end the junction does not follow the germline gene, possibly because of a read error. The chain joins TRBV6-6 to TRBJ1-1, with D tentatively TRBD1 (6 bases). Per germline, CDR1 MNHNY and CDR2 SVGAGI (reference sequence). The length of the CDR3 is 13 residues. The CDR3 bases are TGTGCCAGCAGTTACCCCAGTCAGGGGTCCACGATCTTT. Translating gives CASSYPSQGSTIF.

This clonotype showed up many times. Its ends do not fully match the called genes, so a read error is possible. This chain connects TRBV3-1 to TRBJ1-5, with 7 bases identical to TRBD1. The CDR3 extends over 14 amino acids. Germline CDR1 is LGHDT and CDR2 is YNNKEL (reference sequence). The CDR3 region is CASSQGQGGQPQHF. DNA of the CDR3: TGCGCCAGCAGCCAAGGGCAGGGGGGTCAGCCCCAGCATTTT.

This clonotype has just a few counts. The V gene is TRBV7-9, the J gene TRBJ1-1, with D uncertain. V was trimmed by 3 bases and J by 7 bases, leaving 9 bases between them. The CDR3 consists of 12 residues. CDR1 and CDR2 (germline): SEHNR, FQNEAQ (reference sequence). The CDR3 sequence is CASSLNWGEAFF. CDR3 coding DNA: TGTGCCAGCAGCTTGAACTGGGGTGAAGCTTTCTTT.

This clonotype was observed at least ten times. V usage is TRBV11-2 and J usage is TRBJ2-7; 9 nucleotides agree with TRBD2. This CDR3 is built from 14 residues. The V gene's germline CDR1 is SGHAT and CDR2 FQNNGV. V lost 4 bases to trimming and J lost 9 bases; unmatched junction nucleotides: 10. DNA for the CDR3: TGTGCCAGCAGCTCAAAAGCGGGAGGTTTGATGCAGTACTTC. As protein: CASSSKAGGLMQYF.

The chain recombines TRBV30 with TRBJ2-7; 7 bases line up with TRBD2. The CDR3 runs 14 residues. The germline gives CDR1 GTSNPN, CDR2 SVGIG (reference sequence). V gave up 1 base and J gave up 7 bases; unmatched junction bases: 10. DNA for the CDR3: TGTGCCTGGAGTGCAGGGCGGGAGTACAGTGAGCAGTACTTC. Translated: CAWSAGREYSEQYF. Based on the CDR3 plus reference TRBV30 and TRBJ2-7, the full variable domain is SQTIHQWPATLVQPVGSPLSLECTVEGTSNPNLYWYRQAAGRGLQLLFYSVGIGQISSEVPQNLSASRPQDRQFILSSKKLLLSDSGFYLCAWSAGREYSEQYFGPGTRLTVT.

The chain carries TRBV29-1 and TRBJ2-3; 9 bases map to TRBD1. The germline CDR1 and CDR2 sequences are SQVTM and ANQGSEA. This CDR3 region has 14 residues. With V trimmed by 7 bases and J by 0 bases, 5 bases remained unmatched. DNA for the CDR3: TGCAGCGCCGGGACAGGGACTAGCACAGATACGCAGTATTTT. It yields the protein CSAGTGTSTDTQYF.

This sequence joins TRBV15 and TRBJ1-6; TRBD1 is a possible D gene (6 bases). The CDR3 spans 14 residues. CDR1 is LNHNV and CDR2 is YYDKDF in the germline V gene (reference sequence). V was pared by 3 bases and J by 7 bases, with 10 bases between. The CDR3, as DNA: TGTGCCACCAGCAGGGACAGCGGGAATTCACCCCTCCACTTT. It translates to CATSRDSGNSPLHF. The entire variable domain, with the rest obtained from reference TRBV15 and TRBJ1-6, is as follows: DAMVIQNPRYQVTQFGKPVTLSCSQTLNHNVMYWYQQKSSQAPKLLFHYYDKDFNNEADTPDNFQSRRPNTSFCFLDIRSPGLGDTAMYLCATSRDSGNSPLHFGNGTRLTVT.

This clonotype showed up just a few times. V usage is TRBV20-1 and J usage is TRBJ1-2; D is undetermined. V shed 1 base and J shed 4 bases, with 10 bases lying between them. CDR1 DFQATT and CDR2 SNEGSKA come from the germline V gene (reference sequence). The CDR3 totals 13 residues. CDR3 residues: CSARGVGGYGYTF. The CDR3 DNA sequence: TGCAGTGCTAGAGGCGTGGGAGGCTATGGCTACACCTTC.

At least ten counts were recorded for this clonotype. This rearrangement joins TRBV6-1 to TRBJ2-1, with no clear D. The CDR3 runs 15 residues. Germline assignment: CDR1 MNHNS and CDR2 SASEGT. V was clipped by 8 bases and J by 1 base, with 15 bases between them. The CDR3 nucleotides are TGTGCCAGCTCTTATAGGACGGCTTCCTACAATGAGCAGTTCTTC. Its protein is CASSYRTASYNEQFF.

Only a few counts were recorded for this clonotype. The V and J genes are TRBV11-2 and TRBJ2-1, with 9 bases aligning to TRBD2. Per the germline V gene, CDR1 is SGHAT and CDR2 is FQNNGV. The CDR3 totals 15 residues. The V gene end was trimmed by 5 bases and the J gene end by 9 bases; junction bases not matched to a gene: 11. The CDR3 coding sequence is TGTGCCAGCAGCCGCGGTGGGACTAGCAGGGTTGAGCAGTTCTTC. Residues: CASSRGGTSRVEQFF. Complete variable domain (other parts from reference TRBV11-2 and TRBJ2-1): EAGVAQSPRYKIIEKRQSVAFWCNPISGHATLYWYQQILGQGPKLLIQFQNNGVVDDSQLPKDRFSAERLKGVDSTLKIQPAKLEDSAVYLCASSRGGTSRVEQFFGPGTRLTVL.

The table lists this clonotype with a few counts. The J gene is TRBJ1-6, the V gene TRBV6-2 or TRBV6-3; possible D gene TRBD1, 6 bases. CDR1 and CDR2 from the germline V gene are MNHEY and SVGEGT. The V and J ends lost 6 bases and 9 bases respectively, with 15 bases between them. The CDR3 covers 14 residues. CDR3 bases: TGTGCCAGCAGGCCCCCGGGAGGGGGTTCACCCCTCCACTTT. Translation: CASRPPGGGSPLHF.

This clonotype was recorded at least ten times. The rearrangement joins TRBV6-2 or TRBV6-3 to TRBJ2-1, with 10 bases aligning to TRBD2. The CDR3 contains 15 residues. Trimming at V came to 6 bases and at J to 6 bases, leaving 8 bases not matched to a gene. Germline CDR1 reads MNHEY; CDR2 reads SVGEGT. The CDR3 is CASSDDSGRLNEQFF. CDR3 nucleotide sequence: TGTGCCAGCAGCGATGATAGCGGGAGGCTCAATGAGCAGTTCTTC.

The CDR3 nucleotides read TGTGCCAGCAGTTCCCACAGGACAGGGAGGGACGAGCAGTACTTC. This sequence encodes CASSSHRTGRDEQYF. The rearrangement joins TRBV28 to TRBJ2-7, with D maybe TRBD1 (8 bases). V was clipped by 4 bases and J by 5 bases, with 18 bases between them. This CDR3 has 15 amino acids. Germline values: CDR1 MDHEN, CDR2 SYDVKM.

V and J are TRBV18 and TRBJ2-1; 8 nucleotides align to TRBD1. V was clipped by 3 bases and J by 9 bases; unmatched bases: 7. Germline CDR1 is KGHSH and CDR2 is LQKENI. The CDR3 spans 14 residues. Written as DNA, the CDR3 is TGTGCCAGCTCACCGTCCAGGGGGCGGGGTGAGCAGTTCTTC. Amino acids: CASSPSRGRGEQFF.

This clonotype was found many times. V and J are TRBV4-1 and TRBJ2-3; possible D gene TRBD2, 5 bases. The germline V gene has CDR1 MGHRA and CDR2 YSYEKL. The CDR3 sequence is 18 residues long. V lost 2 bases, J lost 0 bases, and 18 bases lay in between. CDR3 nucleotides: TGCGCCAGCAGCCAAAGGGAGACGGGCCGGCTTAGCACAGATACGCAGTATTTT. This translates into CASSQRETGRLSTDTQYF.

This clonotype was seen more than once but under ten times. This chain links TRBV19 with TRBJ1-1; D might be TRBD1 (6 bases). CDR3 length: 14 residues. Germline V gives CDR1 LNHDA, CDR2 SQIVND (reference sequence). V lost 5 bases and J 4 bases, leaving 14 bases between the germline ends. CDR3 DNA sequence: TGTGCCAGTAGTTCACAGGGTCTGGGCACTGAAGCTTTCTTT. Protein: CASSSQGLGTEAFF.

This clonotype was recorded many times. The chain carries TRBV18 and TRBJ1-5; D not certain. The CDR3 is 13 amino acids. With 4 bases removed from V and 4 bases from J, the gap between germline ends came to 8 bases. Germline lookup yields CDR1 KGHSH and CDR2 LQKENI. The CDR3 nucleotides read TGTGCCAGCTCACTAAAACCGAATCAGCCCCAGCATTTT. Protein product: CASSLKPNQPQHF.

Notes on this clonotype: At one of its ends the junction is not consistent with the germline gene, which may arise from a read error. The gene calls are TRBV20-1 and TRBJ1-1; D may be TRBD1 (6 bases). The CDR3 spans 12 residues. Germline V gene data show CDR1 as DFQATT and CDR2 as SNEGSKA (reference sequence). The CDR3 region has the DNA TGCGGTGCTTTGACAGGAGTCACTGAAGCTTTCTTT. Translating gives CGALTGVTEAFF.

The chain uses TRBV7-8 and TRBJ2-2; D gene unclear. CDR3 length: 14 amino acids. Germline V CDR1 and CDR2: SGHVS, FQNEAQ. Deletions cut 6 bases from V and 4 bases from J, with 12 bases between. For the CDR3, the DNA is TGTGCCAGCAGTCGCCGACGGATCACCGGGGAGCTGTTTTTT. Translation: CASSRRRITGELFF.

There are many counts of this clonotype. The genes are TRBV11-2 and TRBJ2-5; D is ambiguous. CDR1 SGHAT and CDR2 FQNNGV come from the germline V gene. CDR3 length: 15 amino acids. V dropped 0 bases and J dropped 3 bases, with 11 bases sitting between them. The CDR3 loop is CASSLDAWQKETQYF. CDR3 bases: TGTGCCAGCAGCTTAGATGCTTGGCAGAAAGAGACCCAGTACTTC.

V and J are TRBV10-3 and TRBJ1-5; 8 bases align to TRBD1. Germline CDR1 ENHRY, CDR2 SYGVKD. The CDR3 extends over 15 amino acids. Trimming took 5 bases from V and 7 from J; bases not matched to a gene: 10. CDR3 amino acids: CAISPQGARGQPQHF. Written as DNA, the CDR3 is TGTGCCATCAGTCCCCAGGGGGCCAGGGGACAGCCCCAGCATTTT.

J is TRBJ2-4 and V is TRBV7-2, with 7 bases aligning to TRBD1. V gave up 1 base and J gave up 6 bases; unmatched junction bases: 6. Germline V gene sequence: CDR1 SGHTA, CDR2 FQGNSA. The CDR3 is made up of 15 amino acids. CDR3 coding DNA: TGTGCCAGCAGCTTAGACGACAGGGTTGGAAACATTCAGTACTTC. Amino acids: CASSLDDRVGNIQYF.